This T cell receptor (beta chain) appears in the sequencing data of a study of lymphopenia after photon versus proton radiotherapy. Notes on the study in general: Better survival with proton therapy was suggested as possible, not demonstrated. Photon-treated patients lost naive T cells and TCR diversity; proton-treated stayed stable. After the lymphocyte nadir, photon-treated repertoires showed oligoclonal expansion, especially of CD8+ Temra cells.

Per the germline V gene, CDR1 is MGHRA and CDR2 is YSYEKL. V lost 1 base and J 5 bases, leaving 11 bases between the germline ends. This CDR3 has 14 residues. Generated by immunoSEQ multiplex PCR, the TCRdb table keeps only in-frame clones and is missing some. The profile shows 60,000 to 75,000 clones, 75% to 90% of them singletons. With respect to this clone: Its antigen remains unidentified.

The material sequenced was peripheral blood, taken from a patient treated with photon-based radiotherapy. The chain uses TRBV4-1 and TRBJ2-5; tentative D call: TRBD2 (6 bases). The sequence derives from a middle-aged man with gastric cancer. CDR3 nucleotides: TGCGCCAGCAGCCAAGGGGGACTGTCGGAGACCCAGTACTTC. Protein sequence: CASSQGGLSETQYF.